The 28 T cell receptor beta chains below were found in one sample sequenced in a study of blood T cell repertoires in COVID-19 (dated by TCRdb to 2020 to 2021). The receptor library was made with the immunoSEQ multiplex PCR assay. Entries here come from immuneACCESS through TCRdb and include only in-frame sequences with V and J called. Some clones fail to appear in such tables; in the studies checked, an unresolved V gene covers under half of the shortfall, and the cause of the remainder is unknown. A total of under 100,000 clones appear in this sample, roughly 76% of them only once. In total, the top ten clones hold around 19% of the sample. Sequencing was done on a sample of peripheral blood. All receptors derive from a woman older than 75 with active or convalescent COVID-19.

This chain uses TRBV6-1 with TRBJ1-2; TRBD1 agrees at 10 bases. Germline CDR1 reads MNHNS; CDR2 reads SASEGT. The CDR3 consists of 17 residues. Trimming took 0 bases from V and 7 from J; bases not matched to a gene: 11. The DNA for the CDR3 is TGTGCCAGCAGTGAAGCGGGACAGGGGACGCCCGGGGCTGGCTACACCTTC. Translated, it gives CASSEAGQGTPGAGYTF.

The chain uses TRBV5-6 and TRBJ1-1, with TRBD1 as a possible D gene (5 bases). With 0 bases removed from V and 2 bases from J, the gap between germline ends came to 11 bases. Germline-derived CDR1 and CDR2 are SGHDT and YYEEEE. The CDR3 covers 15 residues. This CDR3 is CASSLDQGQNTEAFF. In DNA form, the CDR3 reads TGTGCCAGCAGCTTGGATCAGGGCCAAAACACTGAAGCTTTCTTT.

This chain joins TRBV7-2 and TRBJ2-3, with D maybe TRBD2 (6 bases). The CDR3 consists of 13 residues. Germline loops: CDR1 SGHTA, CDR2 FQGNSA. V lost 3 bases, J lost 4 bases, and 8 bases lay in between. The CDR3 nucleotides are TGTGCCAGCAGCTTCGGGAGAGCAGATACGCAGTATTTT. This translates into CASSFGRADTQYF.

The chain employs TRBV21-1 and TRBJ1-3; the table's D call of TRBD1 was not tested on the DNA. TRBV21-1 is listed as a pseudogene. The CDR3 runs 16 residues. The CDR3 loop reads CASSKVGTPDGNTIYF. Written as DNA, the CDR3 is TGTGCCAGCAGCAAAGTAGGGACACCCGATGGAAACACCATATATTTT.

The V and J genes are TRBV18 and TRBJ1-2; D call uncertain. This CDR3 region has 13 residues. Between the trimmed V and J ends, which lost 3 bases and 6 bases, there was a span of 11 bases. Germline loops: CDR1 KGHSH, CDR2 LQKENI. The CDR3 sequence: CASSPTGADGYTF. The CDR3 DNA reads as TGTGCCAGCTCACCGACGGGAGCGGATGGCTACACCTTC.

CDR3 in amino acids: CASSSAGNEQFF. DNA for the CDR3: TGTGCCAGCAGCTCTGCCGGGAATGAGCAGTTCTTC. The gene calls are TRBV11-2 and TRBJ2-1; D not certain. The CDR3 sequence is 12 residues long. The V end lost 4 bases, the J end lost 7 bases, and 8 bases lay between the germline ends. CDR1 and CDR2 from the germline V gene are SGHAT and FQNNGV.

V usage is TRBV10-2 and J usage is TRBJ1-3; a weak D match, TRBD1 (5 bases). V gave up 6 bases and J gave up 0 bases, with 12 bases separating them. CDR3 size: 15 residues. Germline lookup yields CDR1 WSHSY and CDR2 SAAADI. The CDR3 loop reads CASRTTASSGNTIYF. CDR3 DNA sequence: TGCGCCAGCAGGACGACAGCTAGCTCTGGAAACACCATATATTTT.

A word on this clone: The same CDR3 arises from other DNA sequences in this sample as well. V usage is TRBV18 and J usage is TRBJ1-5, with D unresolved. This CDR3 has 14 amino acids. The germline V gene has CDR1 KGHSH and CDR2 LQKENI. V lost 3 bases and J lost 1, with 7 bases in between. This CDR3 reads CASSPSGSNQPQHF. In DNA, the CDR3 is TGTGCCAGCTCACCGAGCGGGAGCAATCAGCCCCAGCATTTT. The variable domain in full, with the rest retrieved from reference TRBV18 and TRBJ1-5, is NAGVMQNPRHLVRRRGQEARLRCSPMKGHSHVYWYRQLPEEGLKFMVYLQKENIIDESGMPKERFSAEFPKEGPSILRIQQVVRGDSAAYFCASSPSGSNQPQHFGDGTRLSIL.

The chain recombines TRBV27 with TRBJ1-5; 9 bases are shared with TRBD1. The CDR3 has 15 residues. With V trimmed by 10 bases and J by 4 bases, 11 bases remained unmatched. Germline V gene lookup returns CDR1 MNHEY and CDR2 SMNVEV (reference sequence). Written as DNA, the CDR3 is TGTGCCACTCGCCAACAGGGGGCCTGGAATCAGCCCCAGCATTTT. It yields the protein CATRQQGAWNQPQHF.

A few counts support this clone. V usage is TRBV12-5 and J usage is TRBJ1-1; TRBD1 matches at 7 bases. Trimming took 2 bases from V and 11 from J; bases not matched to a gene: 8. In germline, CDR1 is LGHNT, CDR2 FRNRAP. The CDR3 runs to 13 residues. The CDR3 DNA follows: TGTGCTAGTGGTTTGCTGGCAGGGGGTGCCGCTTTCTTT. Its translation: CASGLLAGGAAFF.

This clone turned up a few times. This rearrangement joins TRBV3-1 (or the pseudogene TRBV3-2) to TRBJ1-5; TRBD1 might be the D (6 bases). V lost 2 bases, J lost 9 bases, and 11 bases lay in between. Germline V gene sequence: CDR1 LGHDT, CDR2 YNNKEL (reference sequence). There are 13 residues in the CDR3. As DNA, the CDR3 is TGTGCCAGCAGCCAAAGACAGGACGGGCCCCAGCATTTT. Translation gives CASSQRQDGPQHF.

The chain has TRBV3-1 (or the pseudogene TRBV3-2) and TRBJ2-7; D is unresolved. There are 13 residues in the CDR3. The V gene lost 6 bases and the J gene lost 2 bases, with 11 bases spanning the gap. CDR1 LGHDT and CDR2 YNNKEL come from the germline V gene (reference sequence). The CDR3 DNA reads TGTGCCAGCAGAAACAGTTACACCTACGAGCAGTACTTC. Amino acid sequence: CASRNSYTYEQYF.

This clone appeared a single time. The chain links TRBV5-1 to TRBJ2-5; 8 bases fit TRBD2. J lost 9 bases, V lost 0 bases, and 7 bases had no gene match. Per germline, CDR1 SGHRS and CDR2 YFSETQ. The CDR3 loop spans 14 amino acids. The CDR3 spells CASSLEGLAGPQYF. CDR3 coding DNA: TGCGCCAGCAGCTTGGAGGGGTTAGCGGGGCCCCAGTACTTC.

In the case of this clone: This sample also contains other DNA sequences that code for the same CDR3. The chain is built from TRBV7-2 and TRBJ1-3, with TRBD1 identical over 9 bases. Germline V gives CDR1 SGHTA, CDR2 FQGNSA. J gave up 2 bases and V 3 bases, and 2 bases lay outside the gene matches. The CDR3 has 15 amino acids. CDR3: CASSLRTGAGNTIYF. CDR3 DNA: TGTGCCAGCAGCTTGCGGACAGGGGCTGGAAACACCATATATTTT.

The chain combines TRBV4-3 with TRBJ2-2; D may be TRBD2 (7 bases). The CDR3 extends over 16 amino acids. The V end lost 0 bases, the J end lost 3 bases, and 11 bases lay between the germline ends. Germline lookup yields CDR1 LGHNA and CDR2 YSLEER. DNA of the CDR3: TGCGCCAGCAGCCAAGATCGGGGGGCCTACACCGGGGAGCTGTTTTTT. Translation: CASSQDRGAYTGELFF.

The genes are TRBV30 and TRBJ1-1, with unresolved D. CDR3 length equals 11 residues. The germline V and J ends were trimmed by 5 bases and 6 bases, with 10 bases remaining between them. Germline V gives CDR1 GTSNPN, CDR2 SVGIG (reference sequence). Written as DNA, the CDR3 is TGTGCCTGGGCGGTAAGCGCTGAAGCTTTCTTT. Translating gives CAWAVSAEAFF.

The chain is built from TRBV7-9 and TRBJ1-1; 9 nucleotides align to TRBD1. The CDR3 consists of 16 residues. Germline loops: CDR1 SEHNR, CDR2 FQNEAQ (reference sequence). After removal of 6 bases from V and 5 bases from J, the junction contained 13 bases not matched to a gene. The CDR3 spells CASRLTIQGAMTEAFF. The DNA of the CDR3 is TGTGCCAGCAGACTAACGATACAGGGGGCGATGACTGAAGCTTTCTTT.

This rearrangement joins TRBV5-1 to TRBJ2-1; D uncertain. V shed 1 base and J shed 1 base, with 6 bases lying between them. Per germline, CDR1 SGHRS and CDR2 YFSETQ. The CDR3 length is 14 residues. For the CDR3, the DNA is TGCGCCAGCAGCTTGAATCCATCCTACAATGAGCAGTTCTTC. Its protein is CASSLNPSYNEQFF.

V and J are TRBV5-1 and TRBJ1-1; D not resolved. The CDR3 covers 15 residues. V lost 0 bases to trimming and J lost 1 base, with 10 bases between them. CDR1 is SGHRS, CDR2 YFSETQ, per germline. For the CDR3, the DNA is TGCGCCAGCAGCTTGGGGCCTCACCAGAACACTGAAGCTTTCTTT. Protein product: CASSLGPHQNTEAFF.

The chain carries TRBV30 and TRBJ1-6; 9 nucleotides agree with TRBD1. CDR1 and CDR2 from the germline V gene are GTSNPN and SVGIG (reference sequence). The CDR3 runs to 13 residues. Trimming at V came to 8 bases and at J to 8 bases, leaving 7 bases not matched to a gene. The CDR3: CAHRQGEDSPLHF. As DNA, the CDR3 is TGTGCCCACAGACAGGGGGAAGATTCACCCCTCCACTTT.

The V and J genes are TRBV24-1 and TRBJ2-7; a weak D match, TRBD2 (7 bases). The CDR3 length is 14 residues. The germline gives CDR1 KGHDR, CDR2 SFDVKD. V lost 4 bases and J 6 bases, leaving 15 bases between the germline ends. The CDR3 region is CATSEAGGASEQYF. The CDR3 region has the DNA TGTGCCACCAGTGAGGCTGGGGGGGCTAGCGAGCAGTACTTC.

This rearrangement joins TRBV18 to TRBJ2-5, with TRBD2 matching over 7 bases. The CDR3 consists of 14 residues. V gave up 3 bases and J gave up 5 bases; unmatched junction bases: 6. In germline, CDR1 is KGHSH, CDR2 LQKENI. The CDR3 sequence is CASSPSGLGETQYF. The CDR3 DNA is TGTGCCAGCTCACCGTCCGGACTAGGGGAGACCCAGTACTTC.

V gene TRBV29-1 combines with J gene TRBJ2-7, with D uncertain. The CDR3 extends over 11 amino acids. Deletions cut 6 bases from V and 3 bases from J, with 9 bases between. Germline loops: CDR1 SQVTM, CDR2 ANQGSEA. CDR3 loop: CSVKDNYEQYF. CDR3 in DNA: TGCAGCGTGAAAGACAACTACGAGCAGTACTTC.

This clone was picked up a small number of times. The chain is built from TRBV9 and TRBJ1-3, with TRBD1 matching 7 bases. The length of the CDR3 is 14 residues. The germline V gene encodes CDR1 SGDLS and CDR2 YYNGEE. Trimming cost V 4 bases and J 3 bases; bases outside gene matches: 4. Written as DNA, the CDR3 is TGTGCCAGCAGCCCCGACAGGGTTGGAAACACCATATATTTT. Its protein product is CASSPDRVGNTIYF. Full variable domain (missing parts from reference TRBV9 and TRBJ1-3): DSGVTQTPKHLITATGQRVTLRCSPRSGDLSVYWYQQSLDQGLQFLIQYYNGEERAKGNILERFSAQQFPDLHSELNLSSLELGDSALYFCASSPDRVGNTIYFGEGSWLTVV.

This chain links TRBV7-2 with TRBJ1-4; tentative D call: TRBD1 (5 bases). Between the trimmed V and J ends, which lost 6 bases and 6 bases, there was a span of 11 bases. This CDR3 is built from 13 residues. The germline CDR1 and CDR2 sequences are SGHTA and FQGNSA. CDR3 in DNA: TGTGCCAGCAGAAGGGGTGACGATGAAAAACTGTTTTTT. It is translated as CASRRGDDEKLFF.

The chain links TRBV27 to TRBJ2-7; D is perhaps TRBD2 (6 bases). The CDR3 is 14 residues long. Trimming took off 4 bases at V and 3 bases at J, with 13 bases between the two ends. Germline V gene lookup returns CDR1 MNHEY and CDR2 SMNVEV (reference sequence). CDR3 coding DNA: TGTGCCAGCAGTTACGGGGGTACTGACTACGAGCAGTACTTC. Its translation: CASSYGGTDYEQYF.

The rearrangement joins TRBV6-1 to TRBJ1-4, with TRBD1 matching over 12 bases. From germline, CDR1 is MNHNS and CDR2 SASEGT. CDR3 size: 18 residues. Unmatched junction bases numbered 12, after V lost 2 bases and J lost 8 bases. CDR3 loop: CASSEWSGTGGRREKLFF. The CDR3 DNA sequence: TGTGCCAGCAGTGAATGGTCCGGGACAGGGGGCAGGCGGGAAAAACTGTTTTTT.

The chain is built from TRBV28 and TRBJ1-3, with 10 bases identical to TRBD1. Germline lookup yields CDR1 MDHEN and CDR2 SYDVKM. Germline trimming cut 1 base from V and 4 bases from J; bases unmatched to any gene: 7. There are 17 residues in the CDR3. The chain's CDR3 is CASSLYRDRGSGNTIYF. Here the CDR3 DNA reads TGTGCCAGCAGTTTATACCGGGACAGGGGATCCGGAAACACCATATATTTT.